This T cell receptor beta chain appears in the sequencing data of a study of tumor-infiltrating lymphocytes in primary liver carcinoma. The CDR3 is made up of 15 amino acids. Total RNA and DNA came together from roughly 20-30 mg of bulk tissue without cell sorting. The authors made TCR beta cDNA from approximately 490 ng total RNA with a constant-region primer. Libraries for TCR beta were built through three nested multiplex PCR rounds, which together made up a slightly modified ARM-PCR procedure. TRBV1-TRBV30 forward primers and a C-beta reverse primer were used in the first two PCR rounds, which each ran for approximately 10 cycles. TCRdb analysed the multiplex PCR reads with MiXCR anew, one entry per CDR3 protein. The repertoire has about 120,000 distinct CDR3 sequences, approximately 71% of them found once; the top ten carry 8.1%.

This chain uses TRBV12-3 or TRBV12-4 with TRBJ1-5; 10 nucleotides match TRBD1. The sample comprised tumor-adjacent normal liver tissue. The clonotype comes from a woman in her sixties or seventies with primary liver carcinoma and hepatitis B virus infection. CDR3 protein: CVRSMTGGRNQPQHF. The CDR3 DNA is TGTGTCCGCTCTATGACAGGGGGCCGTAATCAGCCCCAGCATTTT.